This T cell receptor (beta chain) was documented in a study of vaccination and CD4 T cells after COVID-19. The CDR3 is 14 residues long. With 8 bases clipped from V and 10 bases from J, the junction kept 11 bases outside the gene matches. Germline CDR1 MNHEY, CDR2 SMNVEV (reference sequence). In its sample, this clonotype is medium-sized. Its target is unknown. Noted treatment: approximately 10-day PBMC culture with coronavirus spike peptide pools or control peptides (ViraFEST assay). Peptide pools at approximately 9.1 ug/ml and IL-2 at 10 IU/ml were added to cultures of a few million PBMCs per well. Cultured CD4+ T cell DNA was sequenced using the Oncomine TCR Beta short-read assay. One entry per CDR3 protein results from TCRdb running MiXCR on the PCR reads. This repertoire shows just under 9,000 distinct CDR3 sequences, about 23% found once; its top ten account for 20% to 25%.

The receptor was isolated from a human donor with COVID-19. The chain combines TRBV27 with TRBJ1-5, with TRBD1 matching over 10 bases. The sequenced sample consisted of cultured CD4+ T cells from blood. The DNA of the CDR3 is TGTGCCAGCTCAACCGGGACAGGGGTTCAACCCCAGCATTTT. Its protein is CASSTGTGVQPQHF.